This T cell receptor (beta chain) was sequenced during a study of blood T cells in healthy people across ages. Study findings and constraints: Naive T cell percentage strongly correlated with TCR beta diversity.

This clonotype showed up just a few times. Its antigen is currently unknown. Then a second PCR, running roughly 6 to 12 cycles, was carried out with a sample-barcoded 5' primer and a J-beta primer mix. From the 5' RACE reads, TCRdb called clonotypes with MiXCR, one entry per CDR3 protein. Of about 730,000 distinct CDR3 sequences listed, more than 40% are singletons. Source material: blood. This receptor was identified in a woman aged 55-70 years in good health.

Here the CDR3 DNA reads TGCGCCAGCAGCTTTGAGCGGGGGGCGCAAGAGACCCAGTACTTC. Amino acid sequence: CASSFERGAQETQYF. V is TRBV5-1 and J is TRBJ2-5, with 9 bases matching TRBD2. CDR1 is SGHRS, CDR2 YFSETQ, per germline. There are 15 residues in the CDR3. The J segment lost 2 bases and the V segment lost 2 bases, leaving 4 bases of the junction unmatched.